This T cell receptor (beta chain) was documented in a study of T cells in Graves' hyperthyroidism and ophthalmopathy. Study results and limitations: Before onset, by a median of approximately 5.9 months, the model predicted ophthalmopathy.

This clonotype appeared many times. Its antigen remains unknown. Amplification of TCR beta CDR3 regions was performed using RNA transcripts as template. Using the HTBI primer set, a first-round RT-PCR was run on the TCR CDR3. Via MiXCR, TCRdb re-called the multiplex PCR reads, giving one row per CDR3 protein. This table has about 520,000 distinct CDR3 sequences, about 24% appearing once. The V gene end was trimmed by 0 bases and the J gene end by 5 bases; junction bases not matched to a gene: 18. Looked up from germline, CDR1 is SGHAT and CDR2 is FQNNGV. There are 19 residues in the CDR3. Thyroid ultrasound and orbital computed tomography, with clinical symptoms and serum thyroxine and TRAb, informed diagnoses.

The V call is TRBV11-2, the J call TRBJ2-7, with TRBD2 identical over 8 bases. The TCR was taken from a woman aged 25-40 years with Graves' ophthalmopathy. The sequencing input was blood. The CDR3 loop reads CASSLDPLAGALRGHEQYF. For the CDR3, the DNA is TGTGCCAGCAGCTTAGATCCCCTAGCGGGCGCCTTAAGAGGCCACGAGCAGTACTTC.